This note documents a single T cell receptor (beta chain) sequence. The target antigen is unknown. Healthy donors of bone marrow made up the group. The source of the sample is a study of cytomegalovirus exposure and HLA in healthy donors. For the study at large: Caucasian-associated ancestry cluster membership applied to approximately 81% of some 400 genotyped donors. General observations from the study: In terms of immune exposure information, only CMV serostatus was available. TCR beta sequences reportedly predicted most subjects' HLA-A and HLA-B alleles accurately.

Germline-derived CDR1 and CDR2 are MNHNY and SVGAGI (reference sequence). Trimming took 8 bases from V and 3 from J; bases not matched to a gene: 3. CDR3 length: 12 residues. The PCR ran on 60 Vbeta and 13 Jbeta primers. Here immunoSEQ multiplex PCR was the method, and the copy in TCRdb shows in-frame clones only, minus some. The record lists 95,000 to 110,000 clones, of which the ten most abundant hold 3.5%. Sequenced sample: PBMCs. The sequence derives from a man aged 35-49 years in good health and CMV-seronegative. The chain joins TRBV6-6 to TRBJ2-7; TRBD1 matches 8 bases. This CDR3 reads CASQGAYYEQYF. DNA for the CDR3: TGTGCCAGCCAGGGGGCCTACTACGAGCAGTACTTC.